Ten or more counts support the clone carrying this TCR beta chain. The target antigen is unknown. This entry comes from a study of T-cell reconstitution after alpha-beta-depleted transplantation in children. Study-wide results and limits: About two months after transplant, alpha-beta T cells reportedly came from several hundred expanded graft clones. Among T cells one year after transplant, newly produced cells accounted for most counts and diversity. Some patients' high day-60 TCRbeta diversity was traced to surviving recipient T cells and thymic progenitors.

V dropped 1 base and J dropped 9 bases, with 6 bases sitting between them. The V gene's germline CDR1 is LGHNA and CDR2 YNFKEQ. This CDR3 is built from 11 residues. As it was prepared, the TCRbeta library received unique molecular identifiers. From the PCR reads, TCRdb called clonotypes with MiXCR, one entry per CDR3 protein. The sample contains approximately 6,300 distinct CDR3 sequences, about a sixth of which appear only once. The chain combines TRBV4-2 with TRBJ2-5; possible D gene TRBD2, 5 bases. The sequenced sample was PBMCs, mostly from graft donor cells, obtained 180 days after TCRalphabeta/CD19-depleted stem cell transplant. This receptor was taken from a patient aged 2 to 9 who had a stem cell transplant for inherited bone marrow failure, so the T cells may come from the graft donor. CDR3 protein: CASSQVGAQYF. CDR3 in DNA: TGTGCCAGCAGCCAAGTCGGGGCCCAGTACTTC.